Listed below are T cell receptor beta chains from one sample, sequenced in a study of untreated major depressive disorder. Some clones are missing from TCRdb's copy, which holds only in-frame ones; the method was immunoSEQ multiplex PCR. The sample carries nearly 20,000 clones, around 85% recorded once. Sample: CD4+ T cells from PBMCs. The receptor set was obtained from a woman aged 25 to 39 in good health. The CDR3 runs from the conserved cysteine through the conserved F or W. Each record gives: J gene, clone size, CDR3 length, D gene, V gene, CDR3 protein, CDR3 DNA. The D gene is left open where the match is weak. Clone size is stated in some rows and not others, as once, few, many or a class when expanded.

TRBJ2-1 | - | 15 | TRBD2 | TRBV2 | CASRRTSGTYNEQFF | TGTGCCAGCAGAAGGACTAGCGGGACGTACAATGAGCAGTTCTTC
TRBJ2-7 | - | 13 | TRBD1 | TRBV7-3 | CASSLRDSYEQYF | TGTGCCAGCAGCCTCCGGGACAGCTACGAGCAGTACTTC
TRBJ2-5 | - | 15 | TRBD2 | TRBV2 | CASRADGTTQETQYF | TGTGCCAGCAGGGCCGACGGGACTACGCAAGAGACCCAGTACTTC
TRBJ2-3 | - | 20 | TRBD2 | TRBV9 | CASSVAPGAEASGTTDTQYF | TGTGCCAGCAGCGTAGCCCCGGGAGCTGAAGCTAGCGGGACCACAGATACGCAGTATTTT
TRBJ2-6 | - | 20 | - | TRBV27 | CASSFSTWRESSSGANVLTF | TGTGCCAGCAGTTTTTCCACTTGGCGTGAATCAAGCTCTGGGGCCAACGTCCTGACTTTC
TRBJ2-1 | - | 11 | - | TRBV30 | CAWSVGNEQFF | TGTGCCTGGAGTGTAGGGAATGAGCAGTTCTTC
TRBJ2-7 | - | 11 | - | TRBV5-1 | CASSSDYEQYF | TGCGCCAGCAGCTCCGACTACGAGCAGTACTTC
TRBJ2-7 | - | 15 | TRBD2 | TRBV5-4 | CASSGTSAGVHEQYF | TGTGCCAGCAGCGGTACGTCTGCGGGGGTCCACGAGCAGTACTTC
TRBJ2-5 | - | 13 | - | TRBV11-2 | CASSPGRGETQYF | TGTGCCAGCAGCCCCGGTCGGGGGGAGACCCAGTACTTC
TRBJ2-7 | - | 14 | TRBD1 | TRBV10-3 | CAISDGTGIDEQYF | TGTGCCATCAGTGACGGGACAGGGATCGACGAGCAGTACTTC
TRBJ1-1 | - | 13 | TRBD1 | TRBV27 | CATLRTTGTEAFF | TGTGCCACCTTACGAACGACAGGGACTGAAGCTTTCTTT
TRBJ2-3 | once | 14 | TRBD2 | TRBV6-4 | CASSTGRETDTQYF | TGTGCCAGCAGCACGGGGCGGGAGACAGATACGCAGTATTTT
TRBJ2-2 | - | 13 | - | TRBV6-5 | CASSYVDFGELFF | TGTGCCAGCAGTTACGTTGACTTCGGGGAGCTGTTTTTT
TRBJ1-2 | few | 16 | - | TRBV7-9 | CASSPLWRGPNYGYTF | TGTGCCAGCAGCCCCCTTTGGAGGGGCCCTAACTATGGCTACACCTTC
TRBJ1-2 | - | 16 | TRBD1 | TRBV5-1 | CASSLAYRGDNYGYTF | TGCGCCAGCAGCTTGGCCTACAGGGGCGACAACTATGGCTACACCTTC
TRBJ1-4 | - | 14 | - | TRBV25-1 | CASWGAGSGEKLFF | TGTGCCAGCTGGGGGGCGGGGTCGGGCGAAAAACTGTTTTTT
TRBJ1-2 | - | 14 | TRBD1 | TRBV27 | CASRRTGGNYGYTF | TGTGCCAGCAGGCGGACAGGGGGCAATTATGGCTACACCTTC
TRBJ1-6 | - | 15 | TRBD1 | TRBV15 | CATSRNRGNNSPLHF | TGTGCCACCAGCAGGAACAGGGGTAATAATTCACCCCTCCACTTT
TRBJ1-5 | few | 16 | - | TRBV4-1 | CASSQVAGGRGQPQHF | TGCGCCAGCAGCCAAGTGGCGGGGGGCCGGGGACAGCCCCAGCATTTT
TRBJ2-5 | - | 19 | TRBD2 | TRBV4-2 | CASSQEEELAGGVGETQYF | TGTGCCAGCAGCCAAGAGGAGGAACTAGCGGGAGGGGTAGGAGAGACCCAGTACTTC
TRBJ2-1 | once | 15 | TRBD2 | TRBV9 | CASSETSGRAHEQFF | TGTGCCAGCAGCGAGACTAGCGGGAGGGCCCATGAGCAGTTCTTC
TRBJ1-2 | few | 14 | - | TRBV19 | CASSHQTDDYGYTF | TGTGCCAGTAGTCACCAGACAGACGACTATGGCTACACCTTC
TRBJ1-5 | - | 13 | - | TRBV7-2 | CASSAGGNQPQHF | TGTGCCAGCAGCGCGGGAGGGAATCAGCCCCAGCATTTT
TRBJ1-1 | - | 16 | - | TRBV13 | CASSLVVELINTEAFF | TGTGCCAGCAGCTTAGTAGTTGAGCTTATAAACACTGAAGCTTTCTTT
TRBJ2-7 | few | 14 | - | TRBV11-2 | CASSLGIGAYEQYF | TGTGCCAGCAGCTTAGGTATCGGTGCCTACGAGCAGTACTTC
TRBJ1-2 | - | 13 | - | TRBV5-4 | CASSLAGNYGYTF | TGTGCCAGCAGCTTGGCGGGGAACTATGGCTACACCTTC
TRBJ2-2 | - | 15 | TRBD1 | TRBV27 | CASRTNRGNTGELFF | TGTGCCAGCAGAACCAACAGGGGAAACACCGGGGAGCTGTTTTTT
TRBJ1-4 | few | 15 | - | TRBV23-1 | CASSQRDTREEKLFF | TGCGCCAGCAGCCAACGGGACACCCGGGAGGAAAAACTGTTTTTT
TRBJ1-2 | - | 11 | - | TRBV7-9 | CASSFLGTTTF | TGTGCCAGCAGCTTTCTGGGGACCACAACCTTC
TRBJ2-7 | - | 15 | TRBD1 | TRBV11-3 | CASSRQGDRGYEQYF | TGTGCCAGCAGCCGTCAGGGGGATCGGGGCTACGAGCAGTACTTC
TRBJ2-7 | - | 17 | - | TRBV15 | CATSRDSRTVNSYEQYF | TGTGCCACCAGCAGAGATTCTAGAACAGTGAACTCCTACGAGCAGTACTTC
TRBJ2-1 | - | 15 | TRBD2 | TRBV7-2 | CASSLWTRGNNEQFF | TGTGCCAGCAGCTTATGGACTAGAGGTAACAATGAGCAGTTCTTC
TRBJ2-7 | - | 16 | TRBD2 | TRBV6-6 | CASRPPTSGSFREQYF | TGTGCCAGCAGACCTCCGACTAGCGGGAGTTTTCGCGAGCAGTACTTC
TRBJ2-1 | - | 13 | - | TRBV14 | CASSLGPNNEQFF | TGTGCCAGCAGCCTTGGACCGAACAATGAGCAGTTCTTC
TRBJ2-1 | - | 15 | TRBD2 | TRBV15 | CATSRDLGGYNEQFF | TGTGCCACCAGCAGAGATCTCGGGGGGTACAATGAGCAGTTCTTC